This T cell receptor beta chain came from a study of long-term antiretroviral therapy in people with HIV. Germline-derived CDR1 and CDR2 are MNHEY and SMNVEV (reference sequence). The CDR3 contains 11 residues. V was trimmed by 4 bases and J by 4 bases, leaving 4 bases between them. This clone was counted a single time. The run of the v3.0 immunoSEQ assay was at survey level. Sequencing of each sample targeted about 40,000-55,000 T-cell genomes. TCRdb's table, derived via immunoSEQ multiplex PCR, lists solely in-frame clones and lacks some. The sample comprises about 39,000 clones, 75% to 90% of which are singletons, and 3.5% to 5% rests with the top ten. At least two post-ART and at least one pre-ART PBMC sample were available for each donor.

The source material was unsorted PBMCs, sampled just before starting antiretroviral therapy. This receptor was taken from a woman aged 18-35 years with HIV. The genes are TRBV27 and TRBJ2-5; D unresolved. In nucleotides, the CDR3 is TGTGCCAGCAGTTCAGGAGAGACCCAGTACTTC. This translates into CASSSGETQYF.